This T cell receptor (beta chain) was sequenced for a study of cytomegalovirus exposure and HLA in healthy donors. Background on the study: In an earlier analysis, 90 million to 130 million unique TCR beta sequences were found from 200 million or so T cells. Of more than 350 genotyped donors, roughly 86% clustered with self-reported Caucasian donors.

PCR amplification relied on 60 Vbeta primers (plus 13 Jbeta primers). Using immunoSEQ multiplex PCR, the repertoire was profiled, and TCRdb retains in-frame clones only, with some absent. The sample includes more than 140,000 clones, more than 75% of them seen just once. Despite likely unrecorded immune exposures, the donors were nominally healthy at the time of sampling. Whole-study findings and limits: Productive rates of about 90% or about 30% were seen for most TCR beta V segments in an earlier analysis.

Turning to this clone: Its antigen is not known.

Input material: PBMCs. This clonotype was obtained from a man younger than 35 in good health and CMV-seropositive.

CDR3 protein: CASRAGQFNEQFF. The CDR3 DNA follows: TGCGCCAGCAGGGCAGGACAGTTCAATGAGCAGTTCTTC. The gene calls are TRBV5-1 and TRBJ2-1; weak D call: TRBD1 (6 bases). The germline V gene has CDR1 SGHRS and CDR2 YFSETQ. The CDR3 runs to 13 residues. Between the trimmed V and J ends, which lost 5 bases and 6 bases, there was a span of 12 bases.